The clone carrying this T cell receptor beta chain was counted only a few times. Its antigen is not identified. This record belongs to a study of beta chain features in type 1 diabetes. The isolated RNA, all of it, was reverse transcribed, so expressed TCRB transcripts were what got sequenced. Profiled with immunoSEQ multiplex PCR; TCRdb holds only in-frame clones, not every one. This repertoire shows 250,000 to 350,000 clones, 14% found once; its top ten account for around 0.016%. Points from the study as a whole: People with Type 1 diabetes carried modestly yet significantly shorter TCRB CDR3s in all four CD4+ subsets.

Trimming pared 3 bases from V and 1 base from J, leaving 9 bases between. Per germline, CDR1 KGHSH and CDR2 LQKENI. The CDR3 runs 14 residues. The gene calls are TRBV18 and TRBJ2-5; tentative D call: TRBD1 (6 bases). This clonotype originated in a man aged 25-45 years with type 1 diabetes. Specimen: naive CD4+ T cells from blood. In DNA form, the CDR3 reads TGTGCCAGCTCACCCACCAGGGGCCAAGAGACCCAGTACTTC. This gives the protein CASSPTRGQETQYF.